Presented here are 15 T cell receptor beta chains from one specimen sequenced in a study of early T cells in non-severe SARS-CoV-2 infection. MiXCR, applied by TCRdb to the 5' RACE reads, yields one record per CDR3 protein. This sample has some 40,000 distinct CDR3 sequences, with roughly 3.9% found just once. The sample taken for sequencing was whole blood. These receptors originate from an adult who was a healthcare worker with PCR-confirmed SARS-CoV-2 infection or an uninfected control (not recorded which).

This clonotype was counted ten times or more. The rearrangement uses TRBV7-2 and TRBJ2-2; D unclear. CDR3 size: 15 residues. Per germline, CDR1 SGHTA and CDR2 FQGNSA. V was trimmed by 0 bases and J by 4 bases, leaving 9 bases between them. CDR3 protein: CASSLAGPGTGELFF. CDR3 nucleotide sequence: TGTGCCAGCAGCTTAGCAGGGCCGGGCACCGGGGAGCTGTTTTTT.

There are many counts of this clonotype. V gene TRBV4-1 combines with J gene TRBJ2-1, with 9 bases fitting TRBD2. Germline CDR1 reads MGHRA; CDR2 reads YSYEKL. V was clipped by 0 bases and J by 4 bases; unmatched bases: 10. CDR3 length equals 18 residues. CDR3 sequence (DNA): TGCGCCAGCAGCCAAGATCTGGAGACTAGCGGATATTACAATGAGCAGTTCTTC. Translated, it gives CASSQDLETSGYYNEQFF.

This clonotype came up a few times. The chain couples TRBV7-2 to TRBJ2-5; no reliable D call. CDR1 is SGHTA, CDR2 FQGNSA, per germline. The CDR3 length is 15 residues. V lost 4 bases and J 4 bases, leaving 16 bases between the germline ends. CDR3 sequence (DNA): TGTGCCAGCAGCTCCTTGAGCCGTGGATTAGAGACCCAGTACTTC. Translating gives CASSSLSRGLETQYF.

This clonotype was recorded at least ten times. V gene TRBV6-5 combines with J gene TRBJ2-7, with 10 nucleotides matching TRBD2. Germline values: CDR1 MNHEY, CDR2 SVGAGI. The CDR3 has 16 amino acids. The V segment lost 0 bases and the J segment 3 bases; nucleotides outside the gene matches: 5. The CDR3 sequence: CASSYSISGRGYEQYF. As DNA, the CDR3 is TGTGCCAGCAGTTACTCGATAAGCGGGAGGGGCTACGAGCAGTACTTC.

This clonotype was picked up many times. The V and J genes are TRBV5-6 and TRBJ2-7; D unclear. Trimming pared 1 base from V and 2 bases from J, leaving 10 bases between. The CDR3 has 14 residues. CDR1 SGHDT and CDR2 YYEEEE come from the germline V gene. CDR3 residues: CASSLWVAAYEQYV. In nucleotides, the CDR3 is TGTGCCAGCAGCTTGTGGGTCGCTGCCTACGAGCAGTACGTC.

This clonotype has only a few counts. This chain connects TRBV7-9 to TRBJ2-1; a possible D gene is TRBD2 (6 bases). Trimming cost V 5 bases and J 5 bases, with 19 bases left between them. Germline CDR1 and CDR2: SEHNR and FQNEAQ (reference sequence). The CDR3 is made up of 16 amino acids. CDR3 loop: CASSRPSGGAHNEQFF. For the CDR3, the DNA is TGTGCCAGCAGCCGACCCTCCGGGGGAGCGCACAATGAGCAGTTCTTC.

This clonotype appeared many times. Mismatch with germline at one junction end may stem from a read error. The rearrangement joins TRBV20-1 to TRBJ2-1; TRBD2 agrees at 14 bases. Per germline, CDR1 DFQATT and CDR2 SNEGSKA (reference sequence). This CDR3 has 15 amino acids. The CDR3 DNA reads TGCAGTGCTAGAGAGCCGGGACTAGCGGGAGTCTACGGCCCCTTC. Translating it yields CSAREPGLAGVYGPF.

This clonotype was found many times. V gene TRBV20-1 combines with J gene TRBJ2-1, with D hard to call. Germline values: CDR1 DFQATT, CDR2 SNEGSKA (reference sequence). The CDR3 is made up of 15 amino acids. Trimming pared 0 bases from V and 8 bases from J, leaving 17 bases between. Here the CDR3 reads CSARDHYTVGHEQFF. The CDR3 DNA reads as TGCAGTGCTAGAGATCATTACACCGTCGGCCATGAGCAGTTCTTC.

The chain couples TRBV30 to TRBJ2-5; either TRBD1 or TRBD2 may fit D (5 bases each). V lost 2 bases and J 5 bases, leaving 18 bases between the germline ends. The CDR3 covers 15 residues. Per the germline V gene, CDR1 is GTSNPN and CDR2 is SVGIG (reference sequence). The CDR3 protein is CAWSPGQGVGETQYF. The CDR3 DNA sequence: TGTGCCTGGAGTCCAGGGCAGGGAGTTGGGGAGACCCAGTACTTC. The full variable domain, completed using reference TRBV30 and TRBJ2-5, is SQTIHQWPATLVQPVGSPLSLECTVEGTSNPNLYWYRQAAGRGLQLLFYSVGIGQISSEVPQNLSASRPQDRQFILSSKKLLLSDSGFYLCAWSPGQGVGETQYFGPGTRLLVL.

This clonotype showed up many times. The chain couples TRBV20-1 to TRBJ2-7; D is possibly TRBD2 (7 bases). The CDR3 spans 13 residues. The V end was cut by 7 bases, the J end by 1 base, with 14 bases between. Per germline, CDR1 DFQATT and CDR2 SNEGSKA (reference sequence). CDR3 coding DNA: TGCAGTGTAGGGGGAGGGAGTTCCTACGAGCAGTACGTC. Its protein is CSVGGGSSYEQYV.

The rearrangement joins TRBV3-1 to TRBJ2-7; TRBD2 matches at 10 bases. This CDR3 region has 15 residues. The V segment lost 2 bases and the J segment 1 base; nucleotides outside the gene matches: 2. Germline CDR1 and CDR2: LGHDT and YNNKEL (reference sequence). The CDR3 reads CASSQPSGRSYEQYF. The CDR3, as DNA: TGTGCCAGCAGCCAACCTAGCGGGAGATCCTACGAGCAGTACTTC.

The sample holds a few counts of this clonotype. This sequence joins TRBV5-1 and TRBJ2-7, with TRBD1 matching over 8 bases. The CDR3 totals 14 residues. J was trimmed by 10 bases and V by 4 bases; bases with no gene match: 13. CDR1 and CDR2 from the germline V gene are SGHRS and YFSETQ. The CDR3 DNA reads as TGCGCCAGCAGCGGACCCGGGACAGGACAGACTCAGTACTTC. Its translation is CASSGPGTGQTQYF.

This clonotype was counted at least ten times. This chain joins TRBV28 and TRBJ2-5; TRBD1 matches at 7 bases. Trimming removed 7 bases from V and 4 bases from J; junction bases left unmatched: 9. The CDR3 totals 14 residues. Per the germline V gene, CDR1 is MDHEN and CDR2 is SYDVKM. The CDR3 DNA is TGTGCCAGCAACCCCGACAGGGTCTCAGAGACCCAGTACTTC. This codes for CASNPDRVSETQYF.

A remark on this clonotype: A much larger clonotype is one base distant, so this may be a read error. The gene calls are TRBV19 and TRBJ2-2; unclear D gene. Germline CDR1 and CDR2: LNHDA and SQIVND (reference sequence). The CDR3 sequence is 11 residues long. The CDR3 coding sequence is TGTGCCAGTAGGGGCACCGAGGAGCTGTTTTTT. Translation gives CASRGTEELFF.

This clonotype has at least ten counts. The chain is built from TRBV7-9 and TRBJ2-3, with D unclear. Trimming removed 1 base from V and 2 bases from J, with 10 bases in between. The germline gives CDR1 SEHNR, CDR2 FQNEAQ (reference sequence). This CDR3 contains 15 residues. In nucleotides, the CDR3 is TGTGCCAGCAGCTTAGGACTGAGCGACACAGATACGCAGTATTTT. It encodes CASSLGLSDTDTQYF.